This T cell receptor (beta chain) stems from a study of T-cell memory formation after mild COVID-19. Overall study context: TCR clusters were mostly donor specific. Overall study findings and caveats: Contracting CD8+ clones were enriched in EMRA, CD4+ mainly in CM and EM. Cross-reactive memory apparently joined, as some responding clones appeared in pre-infection memory.

UMIs and sample barcodes were carried by the TCR alpha and TCR beta cDNA libraries that 5'RACE produced using constant-segment primers. One entry per CDR3 protein results from TCRdb running MiXCR on the 5' RACE reads. The sample has 280,000 or so distinct CDR3 sequences; about a sixth are singletons. This clonotype showed up just a few times. As yet, its antigen is unknown. V was trimmed by 1 base and J by 5 bases, leaving 3 bases between them. Germline CDR1 and CDR2: MNHNY and SVGAGI (reference sequence). The CDR3 contains 12 residues. The rearrangement links TRBV6-6 to TRBJ1-3; D ambiguous. This receptor was obtained from a man younger than 30 who had mild COVID-19 (a few samples of this study predate the infection). Cell type and time point are not known. Material: PBMCs or a T cell subset sorted from them (not recorded which). This CDR3 is CASSYLRNTIYF. DNA for the CDR3: TGTGCCAGCAGTTACTTGAGAAACACCATATATTTT.